The present entry profiles one TCR beta chain with its context. The antigen remains undetermined. The source of the sample is a study of shared clonotypes between healthy human individuals. Study outcomes and limitations: In contrast to clonotypes shared by all four donors, non-shared clonotypes had lower generation probabilities.

Sequencing was performed with immunoSEQ multiplex PCR; in TCRdb, only in-frame clones are kept and a portion is missing. The sample consists of about 2.5 million clones, about nine tenths of them appearing once. The CDR3 spans 15 residues. V was clipped by 3 bases and J by 0 bases, with 9 bases between them. The V gene's germline CDR1 is LNHDA and CDR2 SQIVND (reference sequence). Healthy HIV-negative adults without recent acute infections or vaccinations served as donors. Subsets obtained from CD4+ cells comprised CD45RA+ naive and CD45RA-negative memory cells. The origin of this receptor is a man between 18 and 35 years old in good health. Some clones in this sample may be carry-over from other donors' samples. Source material: naive CD4+ T cells from PBMCs. The subset was: CD45RA+ positively selected. This chain connects TRBV19 to TRBJ1-5, with D hard to call. For the CDR3, the DNA is TGTGCCAGTAGTATTCTACAACCTAGCAATCAGCCCCAGCATTTT. Protein product: CASSILQPSNQPQHF.